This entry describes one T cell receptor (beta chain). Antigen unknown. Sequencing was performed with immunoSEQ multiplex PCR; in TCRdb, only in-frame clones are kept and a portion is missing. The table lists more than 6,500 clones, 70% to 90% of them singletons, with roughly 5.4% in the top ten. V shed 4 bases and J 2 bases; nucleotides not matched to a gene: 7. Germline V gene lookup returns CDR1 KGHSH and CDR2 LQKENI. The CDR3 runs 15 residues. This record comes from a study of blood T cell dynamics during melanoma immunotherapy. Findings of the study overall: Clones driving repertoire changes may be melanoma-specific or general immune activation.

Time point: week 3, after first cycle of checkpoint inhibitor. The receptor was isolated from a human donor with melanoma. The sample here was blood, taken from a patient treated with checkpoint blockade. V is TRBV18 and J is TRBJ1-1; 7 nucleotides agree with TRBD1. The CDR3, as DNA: TGTGCCAGCTCACAGGGGGCGTCCTTAAACACTGAAGCTTTCTTT. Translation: CASSQGASLNTEAFF. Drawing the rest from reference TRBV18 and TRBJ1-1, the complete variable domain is NAGVMQNPRHLVRRRGQEARLRCSPMKGHSHVYWYRQLPEEGLKFMVYLQKENIIDESGMPKERFSAEFPKEGPSILRIQQVVRGDSAAYFCASSQGASLNTEAFFGQGTRLTVV.